This TCR beta chain was recovered during a study of regulatory T cells in long-lasting Graves disease. Germline V CDR1 and CDR2: SNHLY, FYNNEI. The length of the CDR3 is 17 residues. Comments on this clonotype: Its specificity is not known. Since a much larger clone is just one base distant, this may be a read error.

Time point defined: persistent/refractory GD, antithyroid drugs over 5 years with positive TRAb. After RNA was extracted from PBMCs, the TCR library was made from it. The study's findings and limits: TCR diversity was lower in persistent Graves' patients than in newly diagnosed ones.

Arm-PCR of CDR3 regions with iRepertoire HTBI primers generated TCR beta libraries. Each CDR3 protein is one row after TCRdb ran MiXCR on the multiplex PCR reads. The table shows about 470,000 distinct CDR3 sequences, with approximately 21% occurring only once. This receptor was taken from a female donor with Graves disease. This chain links TRBV2 with TRBJ1-1; 10 positions match TRBD1. The sequenced sample was peripheral blood mononuclear cells (PBMCs), obtained when the disease was refractory, from a patient treated with antithyroid drugs. The DNA for the CDR3 is TGTGTCAGCAGTGATAATTGGGGGACAGGGGCAAACACTGAAGCTTTCTTT. This gives the protein CVSSDNWGTGANTEAFF.